This T cell receptor beta chain is drawn from a study of blood T cell repertoires in COVID-19 (dated by TCRdb to the early 2020s). Looking at the study overall: Samples covering the acute and convalescent phases of COVID-19 were provided by collaborators in the United States, Italy and Spain. Subjects who had been exposed to COVID-19, were actively infected with it, or had recovered from it provided the deeply sampled blood TCRbeta repertoires that made up the dataset. Sample metadata almost always included a de-identified subject ID, COVID-19 status, age in years and sex. Where available, HLA class I and class II types were taken from metadata supplied by the sample provider and were not determined by assay-based typing. The repertoires were released in a freely available public database intended as a resource for research on the immune response to SARS-CoV-2. The material from the prospective study consisted of cDNA or gDNA derived from T cells, B-cell-depleted T cells, or PBMCs. Samples came from the ongoing ImmuneRACE study (first 160 participants) plus 1,254 subjects from 6 global collaborators.

In its sample, this clone was seen once. The antigen this receptor binds is unknown. Base qualities are not provided; no much larger clone lies one nucleotide away. TCRbeta CDR3 regions were amplified from genomic DNA using the immunoSEQ Assay, a bias-controlled multiplex PCR. The original pipeline was this. Nucleated cell counts per sample were estimated from amplification of reference gene primers within the assay. To quantify the absolute abundance of each unique TCRbeta CDR3 rearrangement, sequence reads were collapsed and filtered. For each sample, productive Simpson clonality was calculated as the square root of Simpson's diversity index across productive rearrangements. This is the immuneACCESS table as TCRdb keeps it, with only in-frame sequences that have V and J called. A part of the clones is gone; compared with another copy, unresolved V genes explain less than half, and the rest is unexplained. The DNA was the basis for D and trimming; V, J and clone size are from that table. The sample table contains hundreds of thousands of clones; only one count was recorded for around 89% of them. 0.95% to 1.3% of the sample belongs to the ten largest clones.

The CDR3 measures 15 amino acids from cysteine to phenylalanine. The CDR3 DNA has 45 bases and is translated from base 1. CDR1 and CDR2, per the germline V gene, are ENHRY and SYGVKD. The V end gives up 2 bases and the J end 4 bases, leaving 6 bases in the junction not matched to a gene. Enrolling through a virtual design, the prospective study's participants ranged in age from roughly 18 to 89 years and lived across 20 to 25 United States geographic areas. Cohort assignment in the prospective study relied on participant-reported clinical history from a screening survey and a study questionnaire. Recovered participants in ImmuneRACE Cohort 3 were defined by two consecutive negative NP/OP PCR tests, clearance by a healthcare professional, or resolution of symptoms. Each participant in the prospective study had whole blood, serum and a nasopharyngeal or oropharyngeal swab collected by mobile phlebotomists. Over a roughly 2-month period, participants in the prospective study had the option of providing additional blood draws and questionnaires. Before DNA extraction, blood samples from the prospective study were shipped at room temperature or frozen.

The research as a whole found: The amount of clinical and demographic metadata varied by source and participant and was provided uncurated.

The chain joins TRBV10-3 to TRBJ2-3, and TRBD2 matches 7 of the central bases. The sequence derives from a man aged 25 to 40 who had recovered from COVID-19. The sequencing sample was made of PBMCs or T cells enriched from blood (not recorded which). The bases read TGTGCCATCAGTGAGGGACTAGTTCAGGCAGATACGCAGTATTTT. This codes for CAISEGLVQADTQYF.